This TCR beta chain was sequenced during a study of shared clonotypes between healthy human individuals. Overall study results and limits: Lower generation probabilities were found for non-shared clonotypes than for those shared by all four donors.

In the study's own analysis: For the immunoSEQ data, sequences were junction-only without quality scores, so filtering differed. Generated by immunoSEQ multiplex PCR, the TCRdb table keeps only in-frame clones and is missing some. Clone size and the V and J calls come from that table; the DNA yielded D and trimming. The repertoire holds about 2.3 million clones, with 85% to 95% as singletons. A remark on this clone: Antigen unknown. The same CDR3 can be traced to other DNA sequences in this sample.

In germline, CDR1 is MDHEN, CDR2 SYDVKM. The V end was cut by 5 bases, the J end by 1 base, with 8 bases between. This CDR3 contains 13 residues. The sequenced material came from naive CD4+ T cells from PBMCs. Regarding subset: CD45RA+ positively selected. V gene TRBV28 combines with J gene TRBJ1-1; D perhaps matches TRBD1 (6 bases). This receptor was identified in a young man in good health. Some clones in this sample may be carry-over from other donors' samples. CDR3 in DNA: TGTGCCAGCAGTCGACAGGCGAACACTGAAGCTTTCTTT. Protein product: CASSRQANTEAFF.